A selection of T cell receptor beta chains follows, all from one sample in a study of T-cell reconstitution after alpha-beta-depleted transplantation in children. Each CDR3 protein gets one entry after TCRdb re-called the PCR reads with MiXCR. This sample has approximately 400,000 distinct CDR3 sequences, with 11% found just once. The starting material was PBMCs from the stem cell graft donor, obtained from the stem cell graft. The receptor source for this set is a human donor who donated a stem cell graft to a child with acute myeloid leukemia. Each CDR3 is given with its conserved first and last residue. The D gene is left open where the match is weak. The size field is filled for only some rows; it gives once, few, many or a size class.

TRBV3-1	TRBD2	few	TRBJ2-7	CASSRGLAETYEQYF	TGTGCCAGCAGCCGAGGACTAGCCGAAACCTACGAGCAGTACTTC
TRBV4-1	TRBD1	many	TRBJ2-3	CASSQGFDRGLLGDTQYF	TGCGCCAGCAGCCAAGGATTCGACAGGGGGCTCTTAGGAGATACGCAGTATTTT
TRBV6-5	TRBD2	few	TRBJ2-1	CASSYSRGAGVRNEQFF	TGTGCCAGCAGTTACTCGAGGGGAGCGGGAGTACGGAATGAGCAGTTCTTC
TRBV20-1	NA	NA	TRBJ2-3	CSASIIAADTQYF	TGCAGTGCTAGCATCATTGCAGCAGATACGCAGTATTTT
TRBV20-1	TRBD2	NA	TRBJ2-3	CCAKSHLAGGPTDTQYF	TGCTGTGCGAAGAGCCACCTAGCGGGGGGGCCAACAGATACGCAGTATTTT
TRBV20-1	NA	few	TRBJ2-5	CSASGTLEETQYF	TGCAGTGCTAGTGGGACACTCGAAGAGACCCAGTACTTC
TRBV7-8	NA	NA	TRBJ2-1	CASSVAIRVAYNEQFF	TGTGCCAGCAGCGTAGCTATCCGGGTGGCCTACAATGAGCAGTTCTTC
TRBV6-5	TRBD2	few	TRBJ2-1	CASSYSRLAGGPGYNEQFF	TGTGCCAGCAGTTACTCAAGGCTAGCGGGAGGGCCGGGGTACAATGAGCAGTTCTTC
TRBV18	NA	few	TRBJ2-2	CASSPEGETGELFF	TGTGCCAGCTCACCGGAGGGAGAGACCGGGGAGCTGTTTTTT
TRBV2	TRBD1	many	TRBJ2-3	CASSLGQGLYF	TGTGCCAGCAGTCTCGGACAGGGTTTGTATTTT
TRBV10-3	TRBD1	NA	TRBJ2-3	CAISRDRAGTDTQYF	TGTGCCATCAGTCGGGACAGGGCCGGCACAGATACGCAGTATTTT
TRBV20-1	TRBD2	many	TRBJ2-7	CSASQRQLAGGKITYEQYF	TGCAGTGCTAGTCAAAGGCAACTAGCGGGAGGGAAAATCACGTACGAGCAGTACTTC
TRBV2	NA	many	TRBJ1-1	CASKRSSAEAFF	TGTGCCAGCAAGAGGAGCTCGGCTGAAGCTTTCTTT
TRBV6-1	TRBD1	few	TRBJ2-3	CASKGRGQPGDTQYF	TGTGCCAGCAAAGGCAGGGGGCAGCCCGGAGATACGCAGTATTTT
TRBV11-1	TRBD2	many	TRBJ2-1	CASSPSRLAGFANSYNEQFF	TGTGCCAGCAGCCCCAGTCGCCTAGCGGGATTCGCCAACTCCTACAATGAGCAGTTCTTC
TRBV2	NA	NA	TRBJ1-6	CASTSARGNSPLHF	TGTGCCAGCACTTCGGCAAGGGGCAATTCACCCCTCCACTTT
TRBV20-1	NA	many	TRBJ1-4	CSARGRWPITNEKLFF	TGCAGTGCTAGAGGACGGTGGCCCATCACTAATGAAAAACTGTTTTTT
TRBV10-3	TRBD2	few	TRBJ2-3	CATTGGSTDTQYF	TGTGCCACCACGGGGGGGTCGACAGATACGCAGTATTTT
TRBV15	TRBD1	NA	TRBJ1-5	CATSGGQGGSNQPQHF	TGTGCCACCAGCGGGGGACAGGGAGGGAGCAATCAGCCCCAGCATTTT
TRBV6-5	TRBD1	many	TRBJ1-4	CASSHRGGEKLFF	TGTGCCAGCAGTCACAGGGGCGGTGAAAAACTGTTTTTT
TRBV12-3/TRBV12-4	NA	NA	TRBJ2-2	CASSQPRMATGELFF	TGTGCCAGCAGCCAACCAAGAATGGCCACCGGGGAGCTGTTTTTT
TRBV7-9	TRBD1	few	TRBJ1-5	CASSAPGQGNQPQHF	TGTGCCAGCAGCGCTCCGGGACAGGGCAATCAGCCCCAGCATTTT
TRBV7-2	NA	NA	TRBJ1-1	CASSLASTGNTEAFF	TGTGCCAGCAGCTTAGCGTCTACGGGGAACACTGAAGCTTTCTTT
TRBV6-2/TRBV6-3	TRBD1	NA	TRBJ2-5	CASSTRQGRKETQYF	TGTGCCAGCAGCACTCGACAGGGGCGCAAAGAGACCCAGTACTTC
TRBV27	NA	many	TRBJ1-5	CASSPYSDSNQPQHF	TGTGCCAGCAGTCCTTACAGTGATAGCAATCAGCCCCAGCATTTT
TRBV5-1	NA	few	TRBJ2-2	CASSARTDNTGELFF	TGCGCCAGCAGCGCGAGGACAGACAACACCGGGGAGCTGTTTTTT
TRBV18	NA	few	TRBJ2-7	CASSPGTTKYEQYF	TGTGCCAGCTCACCGGGGACAACCAAATACGAGCAGTACTTC
TRBV7-6	TRBD1	few	TRBJ2-3	CASSPETGRTDTQYF	TGTGCCAGCAGCCCCGAGACAGGGCGGACAGATACGCAGTATTTT
TRBV12-3/TRBV12-4	NA	many	TRBJ2-2	CASIKGWGELFF	TGTGCCAGCATTAAAGGTTGGGGGGAGCTGTTTTTT
TRBV6-5	NA	NA	TRBJ2-1	CASSYLPPTNEQFF	TGTGCCAGCAGTTACCTCCCGCCCACGAATGAGCAGTTCTTC
TRBV5-1	NA	many	TRBJ1-1	CASSLGLQGANTEAFF	TGCGCCAGCAGCTTAGGATTGCAGGGTGCGAACACTGAAGCTTTCTTT
TRBV30	NA	NA	TRBJ2-5	CAWSAGEETQYF	TGTGCCTGGAGTGCGGGGGAAGAGACCCAGTACTTC
TRBV20-1	TRBD2	few	TRBJ2-3	CSASKFGGSTDTQYF	TGCAGTGCTAGCAAATTCGGGGGGAGCACAGATACGCAGTATTTT
TRBV7-2	NA	many	TRBJ2-3	CASSLGDLADTQYF	TGTGCCAGCAGCTTAGGGGACCTGGCAGATACGCAGTATTTT
TRBV5-1	TRBD1	few	TRBJ1-1	CASSLRAGGAWTEAFF	TGCGCCAGCAGCTTGCGCGCAGGGGGCGCATGGACTGAAGCTTTCTTT
TRBV7-2	NA	NA	TRBJ1-5	CASSPDKNQPQHF	TGTGCCAGCAGCCCGGATAAAAATCAGCCCCAGCATTTT
TRBV5-4	NA	few	TRBJ1-1	CASSLGSRVTEAFF	TGTGCCAGCAGCTTGGGATCAAGGGTGACTGAAGCTTTCTTT
TRBV7-8	NA	few	TRBJ2-5	CASSLAQASQTQYF	TGTGCCAGCAGCTTAGCGCAGGCCTCCCAGACCCAGTACTTC
TRBV10-3	TRBD2	many	TRBJ2-1	CASAVLAGMDEQFF	TGTGCCTCAGCCGTCCTAGCGGGAATGGATGAGCAGTTCTTC
TRBV10-3	NA	NA	TRBJ2-7	CAITFSVGGGYEQYF	TGTGCCATCACCTTTTCAGTTGGTGGTGGTTACGAGCAGTACTTC
TRBV9	NA	NA	TRBJ2-5	CASSVEGSPQETQYF	TGTGCCAGCAGCGTAGAGGGTAGCCCCCAAGAGACCCAGTACTTC
TRBV6-1	NA	NA	TRBJ2-7	CASSEPTGGVLFEQYF	TGTGCCAGCAGTGAACCCACAGGGGGGGTTCTCTTCGAGCAGTACTTC